This is a list of T cell receptor beta chains from one sample in a study of shared clonotypes between healthy human individuals. The repertoire was sequenced with immunoSEQ multiplex PCR; TCRdb's copy has only in-frame clones and lacks some. The sample shows 450,000 to 600,000 clones, approximately 79% of them seen only once. The sample taken for sequencing was PBMCs. The source is a woman between 35 and 50 years old in good health. Some clones in this sample may be carry-over from other donors' samples. CDR3s include the opening cysteine and the closing phenylalanine or tryptophan. D genes are given only for firm matches. Clone size is given for some rows only: seen once, a few or many times, or a class if the clone is expanded.

CDR3 protein | CDR3 DNA | J gene | CDR3 length | V gene | D gene | clone size
CASSLVPEAYNEQFF | TGTGCCAGCAGCTTAGTTCCAGAGGCCTACAATGAGCAGTTCTTC | TRBJ2-1 | 15 | TRBV5-6 | - | many
CASSIRLAGYEQYF | TGTGCCAGTAGTATAAGACTAGCGGGGTACGAGCAGTACTTC | TRBJ2-7 | 14 | TRBV19 | TRBD2 | -
CASSPLASTGRTTMGYTF | TGTGCCAGCTCACCACTAGCGTCGACAGGGAGAACAACTATGGGCTACACCTTC | TRBJ1-2 | 18 | TRBV18 | TRBD1 | -
CASSVATASAGGSGNTIYF | TGTGCCAGCAGCGTAGCTACGGCCTCCGCCGGGGGCTCTGGAAACACCATATATTTT | TRBJ1-3 | 19 | TRBV9 | - | -
CASSTEGWETQYF | TGTGCCAGCAGTACGGAGGGGTGGGAGACCCAGTACTTC | TRBJ2-5 | 13 | TRBV28 | - | -
CASSLPPDRAGELFF | TGTGCCAGCAGTTTACCGCCGGACCGGGCGGGGGAGCTGTTTTTT | TRBJ2-2 | 15 | TRBV28 | - | -
CASSPTTEYNEQFF | TGTGCCAGCTCACCCACGACAGAATACAATGAGCAGTTCTTC | TRBJ2-1 | 14 | TRBV18 | - | -
CASSGPNTGELFF | TGTGCCAGCAGCGGACCGAACACCGGGGAGCTGTTTTTT | TRBJ2-2 | 13 | TRBV7-2 | - | many
CASSLTSGQGGEQYF | TGTGCCAGCTCCCTAACCTCCGGACAGGGAGGCGAGCAGTACTTC | TRBJ2-7 | 15 | TRBV18 | TRBD1 | -
CASRAYTEAFF | TGTGCCAGCAGAGCTTACACTGAAGCTTTCTTT | TRBJ1-1 | 11 | TRBV2 | - | few
CAISAPGVDTQYF | TGTGCCATCAGTGCCCCGGGGGTAGATACGCAGTATTTT | TRBJ2-3 | 13 | TRBV10-3 | - | once
CASRSGQGATYEQYF | TGTGCCAGCAGAAGTGGACAGGGGGCTACCTACGAGCAGTACTTC | TRBJ2-7 | 15 | TRBV5-4 | TRBD1 | few
CASSQRFGTSNTGELFF | TGTGCCAGCAGCCAAAGATTCGGGACTAGCAATACCGGGGAGCTGTTTTTT | TRBJ2-2 | 17 | TRBV4-2 | TRBD2 | -
CASSLGASGPYEQHF | TGTGCCAGCAGCTTAGGAGCTAGCGGACCCTACGAGCAGCACTTC | TRBJ2-7 | 15 | TRBV11-2 | TRBD2 | -
CASSIGPTNTGELFF | TGTGCCAGTAGTATAGGCCCGACGAACACCGGGGAGCTGTTTTTT | TRBJ2-2 | 15 | TRBV19 | - | -
CASSSPGTGPDEQYF | TGTGCCAGCAGCTCCCCCGGGACAGGCCCCGACGAGCAGTACTTC | TRBJ2-7 | 15 | TRBV28 | TRBD1 | -
CAWSVSQGPNQPQHF | TGTGCCTGGAGTGTTAGTCAGGGCCCTAATCAGCCCCAGCATTTT | TRBJ1-5 | 15 | TRBV30 | - | -
CAWSGGLNTGELFF | TGTGCCTGGTCAGGGGGCTTGAACACCGGGGAGCTGTTTTTT | TRBJ2-2 | 14 | TRBV30 | TRBD1 | -
CASSLVGDNEQFF | TGTGCCAGCAGCTTAGTGGGGGACAATGAGCAGTTCTTC | TRBJ2-1 | 13 | TRBV7-2 | - | -
CASSLAGKLALYEQYF | TGTGCCAGCAGCTTAGCAGGAAAACTAGCGCTCTACGAGCAGTACTTC | TRBJ2-7 | 16 | TRBV7-2 | TRBD2 | -